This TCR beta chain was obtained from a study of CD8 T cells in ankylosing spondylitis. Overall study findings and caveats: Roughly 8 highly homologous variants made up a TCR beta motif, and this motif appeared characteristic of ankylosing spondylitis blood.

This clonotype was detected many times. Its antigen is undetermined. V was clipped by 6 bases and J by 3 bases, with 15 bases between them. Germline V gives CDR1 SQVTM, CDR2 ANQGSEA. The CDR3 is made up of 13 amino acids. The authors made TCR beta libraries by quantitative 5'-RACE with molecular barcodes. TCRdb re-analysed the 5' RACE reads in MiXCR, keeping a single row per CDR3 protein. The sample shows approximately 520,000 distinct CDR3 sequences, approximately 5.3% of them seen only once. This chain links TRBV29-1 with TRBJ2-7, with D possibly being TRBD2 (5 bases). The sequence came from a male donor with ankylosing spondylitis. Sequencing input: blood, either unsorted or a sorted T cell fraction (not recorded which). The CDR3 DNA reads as TGCAGCGTCGGGGTGGGGAGTAGCTACGAGCAGTACTTC. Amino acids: CSVGVGSSYEQYF.